The TCR beta chain under discussion was sequenced for a study of T cell repertoires in ileal Crohn's disease. Study-wide results and limits: Active smokers at surgery had more clonal expansions than non-smokers.

Per the germline V gene, CDR1 is SNHLY and CDR2 is FYNNEI. The V segment lost 8 bases and the J segment 8 bases; nucleotides outside the gene matches: 5. This CDR3 contains 11 residues. As concerns this clone: Its antigen is not identified. Likely a read error: the CDR3 ends without its conserved phenylalanine or tryptophan.

The method was immunoSEQ multiplex PCR; TCRdb's version includes in-frame clones alone and lacks a portion of them. The sample contains approximately 29,000 clones, about 81% of which appear only once. This chain connects TRBV2 to TRBJ1-2, with TRBD1 identical over 7 bases. The sequenced material came from ileal tissue. This TCR was sampled from an adult with Crohn's disease. CDR3 in amino acids: CASSRTGGYTL. The CDR3 DNA is TGTGCCAGCTCCAGGACAGGCGGCTACACCCTC.